This T cell receptor beta chain emerged from a study of radiotherapy plus CTLA-4 blockade in lung cancer. Study summary: Patients showed objective responses in roughly 19% of cases and disease control in about 30%. Notes on the study in general: Expansion of tumor-derived TCR clones was observed in blood after radiotherapy plus ipilimumab.

Patients with chemo-refractory metastatic non-small-cell lung cancer received focal radiation plus CTLA-4 blockade with ipilimumab. Libraries were prepared by immunoSEQ multiplex PCR; TCRdb keeps only in-frame clonotypes and omits some of them. Among 51,000 or so clones listed, roughly three quarters were seen once. On this clone itself: Its antigen remains unidentified.

Germline V gene data show CDR1 as GTSNPN and CDR2 as SVGIG (reference sequence). CDR3 length: 13 residues. Trimming cost V 4 bases and J 3 bases, with 7 bases left between them. Specimen: peripheral blood, collected from a patient treated with radiotherapy plus ipilimumab. The source is a human donor with non-small cell lung cancer who had stable disease on radiotherapy plus ipilimumab. J is TRBJ1-6 and V is TRBV30; D is ambiguous. CDR3 sequence reads: CAWTYDYNSPLHF. The CDR3 DNA sequence: TGTGCCTGGACGTATGACTATAATTCACCCCTCCACTTT.